This TCR beta chain was sequenced in a study of cytomegalovirus exposure and HLA in healthy donors. The germline V gene encodes CDR1 SGDLS and CDR2 YYNGEE. With V trimmed by 0 bases and J by 8 bases, 17 bases remained unmatched. The CDR3 sequence is 18 residues long. Use of 60 Vbeta and 13 Jbeta primers characterized the PCR. Sequencing was performed with immunoSEQ multiplex PCR; in TCRdb, only in-frame clones are kept and a portion is missing. The sample lists 70,000 to 85,000 clones; 70% to 80% were seen once. The specimen was PBMCs. This TCR derives from a man aged 40-49 years in good health and CMV-seropositive. The chain combines TRBV9 with TRBJ2-1; 7 nucleotides line up with TRBD2. CDR3 DNA sequence: TGTGCCAGCAGCGTAGGGTCGATAGCGGGCCTTATTGGGGATGAGCAGTTCTTC. Translation gives CASSVGSIAGLIGDEQFF.